These 20 T cell receptor beta chains came from one sample sequenced in a study of cytomegalovirus exposure and HLA in healthy donors. The PCR ran on 60 Vbeta and 13 Jbeta primers. Data came from immunoSEQ multiplex PCR; TCRdb stores just in-frame clones and leaves some out. Of around 100,000 clones in the sample, about 77% were seen once. Sequencing used PBMCs. Receptors originate from a woman between 50 and 59 years old in good health and CMV-seropositive.

This chain's CDR3 is CASSLLQGVVYEQYF. The CDR3 bases are TGTGCCAGCAGCTTATTACAGGGGGTTGTCTACGAGCAGTACTTC. The chain carries TRBV7-9 and TRBJ2-7, with 8 bases identical to TRBD1. The V segment lost 2 bases and the J segment 3 bases; nucleotides outside the gene matches: 6. CDR1 is SEHNR and CDR2 is FQNEAQ in the germline V gene (reference sequence). The CDR3 runs to 15 residues.

The chain combines TRBV11-2 with TRBJ1-2; D unclear. The CDR3 runs to 14 residues. The V end was cut by 6 bases, the J end by 1 base, with 12 bases between. Germline V gives CDR1 SGHAT, CDR2 FQNNGV. The CDR3 sequence: CASRIDNLNYGYTF. The CDR3 DNA reads TGTGCCAGCAGAATCGACAACCTTAACTATGGCTACACCTTC. Complete variable domain (other parts from reference TRBV11-2 and TRBJ1-2): EAGVAQSPRYKIIEKRQSVAFWCNPISGHATLYWYQQILGQGPKLLIQFQNNGVVDDSQLPKDRFSAERLKGVDSTLKIQPAKLEDSAVYLCASRIDNLNYGYTFGSGTRLTVV.

CDR3 loop: CASTSGTGSQPQHF. DNA of the CDR3: TGTGCCAGCACGTCCGGGACAGGGAGTCAGCCCCAGCATTTT. This chain links TRBV27 with TRBJ1-5, with TRBD1 matching over 9 bases. This CDR3 contains 14 residues. Germline CDR1 MNHEY, CDR2 SMNVEV (reference sequence). V trimming: 7 bases; J trimming: 6 bases; junction bases outside the gene matches: 7.

This rearrangement joins TRBV7-9 to TRBJ2-5; no reliable D call. V was clipped by 0 bases and J by 2 bases, with 10 bases between them. Germline CDR1 SEHNR, CDR2 FQNEAQ (reference sequence). There are 15 residues in the CDR3. The CDR3 spells CASSLAIDFQETQYF. The CDR3 nucleotides read TGTGCCAGCAGCTTAGCGATAGACTTTCAAGAGACCCAGTACTTC.

This clone is a singleton in its sample. The gene calls are TRBV27 and TRBJ1-1; D is perhaps TRBD1 (5 bases). Looked up from germline, CDR1 is MNHEY and CDR2 is SMNVEV (reference sequence). The CDR3 is 14 residues long. V was trimmed by 8 bases and J by 1 base, leaving 14 bases between them. CDR3 nucleotide sequence: TGTGCCAGCGGGCCAGCGGGACGGAACACTGAAGCTTTCTTT. Translated, it gives CASGPAGRNTEAFF.

This rearrangement joins TRBV5-1 to TRBJ2-3; TRBD1 agrees at 8 bases. Germline values: CDR1 SGHRS, CDR2 YFSETQ. The CDR3 is 16 residues long. J gave up 1 base and V 6 bases, and 10 bases lay outside the gene matches. CDR3 bases: TGCGCCAGCAATAGACAGGGGCAGCCAGGCACAGATACGCAGTATTTT. Encoded protein: CASNRQGQPGTDTQYF.

The rearrangement links TRBV7-2 to TRBJ1-1; TRBD1 aligns across 7 bases. The CDR3 has 17 residues. With V trimmed by 4 bases and J by 0 bases, 11 bases remained unmatched. Germline CDR1 reads SGHTA; CDR2 reads FQGNSA. In DNA, the CDR3 is TGTGCCAGCAGCTACAACCGGGACAGAGCGATGAACACTGAAGCTTTCTTT. Residues: CASSYNRDRAMNTEAFF.

This clone appeared a single time. V gene TRBV18 combines with J gene TRBJ1-2; TRBD1 matches at 10 bases. This CDR3 spans 15 amino acids. Germline values: CDR1 KGHSH, CDR2 LQKENI. J lost 5 bases, V lost 6 bases, and 9 bases had no gene match. The CDR3 spells CASSPGTGEIYGYTF. CDR3 DNA sequence: TGTGCCAGCTCGCCTGGGACAGGGGAAATATATGGCTACACCTTC.

On this clone: The same CDR3 also results from other DNA sequences found in this sample. The chain couples TRBV7-9 to TRBJ1-4, with 7 bases identical to TRBD1. Germline V gene lookup returns CDR1 SEHNR and CDR2 FQNEAQ (reference sequence). CDR3 length: 15 amino acids. V lost 1 base and J lost 8; bases outside the gene matches: 7. CDR3 amino acids: CASSLGRQGDEKLFF. CDR3 bases: TGTGCCAGCAGCTTAGGTCGACAGGGCGACGAAAAACTGTTTTTT.

In this sample, this clone turned up a few times. This chain joins TRBV30 and TRBJ1-3; a possible D gene is TRBD1 (6 bases). Germline V gives CDR1 GTSNPN, CDR2 SVGIG (reference sequence). The CDR3 loop spans 13 amino acids. The CDR3 region has the DNA TGTGCTCGAGGGGGGGATAAGGGAAACACCATATATTTT. Its translation is CARGGDKGNTIYF.

The J gene is TRBJ2-3, the V gene TRBV7-9, with 10 bases fitting TRBD2. Trimming took 5 bases from V and 4 from J; bases not matched to a gene: 9. Germline loops: CDR1 SEHNR, CDR2 FQNEAQ (reference sequence). The CDR3 covers 16 residues. The CDR3 reads CASSDLAGESPDTQYF. In DNA, the CDR3 is TGTGCCAGCAGCGACCTAGCGGGAGAGAGCCCAGATACGCAGTATTTT.

This clone came up once. The V call is TRBV29-1, the J call TRBJ1-2, with no clear D. The V end lost 1 base, the J end lost 8 bases, and 17 bases lay between the germline ends. The CDR3 spans 14 residues. Germline assignment: CDR1 SQVTM and CDR2 ANQGSEA. The CDR3 here is CSVEVRLSNGGYTF. In DNA, the CDR3 is TGCAGCGTTGAAGTCCGGCTCTCCAACGGGGGCTACACCTTC.

This sequence joins TRBV9 and TRBJ1-2; tentative D call: TRBD1 (5 bases). The germline V gene encodes CDR1 SGDLS and CDR2 YYNGEE. With 4 bases removed from V and 4 bases from J, the gap between germline ends came to 11 bases. This CDR3 spans 13 amino acids. CDR3 loop: CASSPRQTYGYTF. CDR3 sequence (DNA): TGTGCCAGCAGCCCCAGACAGACCTATGGCTACACCTTC. The complete variable domain, with remaining parts taken from reference TRBV9 and TRBJ1-2, reads DSGVTQTPKHLITATGQRVTLRCSPRSGDLSVYWYQQSLDQGLQFLIQYYNGEERAKGNILERFSAQQFPDLHSELNLSSLELGDSALYFCASSPRQTYGYTFGSGTRLTVV.

The chain joins TRBV7-3 to TRBJ2-1; 9 bases map to TRBD2. V lost 5 bases, J lost 12 bases, and 17 bases stayed unmatched. CDR3 length: 16 amino acids. CDR1 is SGHTA and CDR2 is FQGTGA in the germline V gene. The CDR3 is CASSATGVAGAEAQFF. The CDR3 DNA sequence: TGTGCCAGCAGCGCAACAGGGGTAGCGGGAGCGGAAGCGCAGTTCTTC.

This chain connects TRBV19 to TRBJ2-3, with 10 bases lining up with TRBD1. The V gene end was trimmed by 5 bases and the J gene end by 7 bases; junction bases not matched to a gene: 12. From germline, CDR1 is LNHDA and CDR2 SQIVND (reference sequence). CDR3 length: 16 residues. The CDR3: CASSSTGTGDGYTQYF. In DNA form, the CDR3 reads TGTGCCAGTAGTTCTACCGGGACAGGGGACGGGTATACGCAGTATTTT. The whole variable domain, remainder taken from reference TRBV19 and TRBJ2-3, is DGGITQSPKYLFRKEGQNVTLSCEQNLNHDAMYWYRQDPGQGLRLIYYSQIVNDFQKGDIAEGYSVSREKKESFPLTVTSAQKNPTAFYLCASSSTGTGDGYTQYFGPGTRLTVL.

The chain is built from TRBV7-8 and TRBJ1-3, with a weak D call TRBD1 (6 bases). The CDR3 is 17 residues long. V gave up 7 bases and J gave up 2 bases, with 21 bases separating them. Germline lookup yields CDR1 SGHVS and CDR2 FQNEAQ. The CDR3 region is CASTQTGSRVAGNTIYF. For the CDR3, the DNA is TGTGCCAGCACCCAAACAGGGTCTAGGGTCGCTGGAAACACCATATATTTT.

The V and J genes are TRBV2 and TRBJ1-2; tentatively, D is TRBD1 (5 bases). Trimming shortened V by 0 bases and J by 0 bases, and 11 bases separated the two germline ends. The CDR3 is 16 residues long. Germline assignment: CDR1 SNHLY and CDR2 FYNNEI. The CDR3 sequence: CASSEAPRAANYGYTF. The CDR3 DNA reads as TGTGCCAGCAGTGAAGCCCCCAGGGCCGCTAACTATGGCTACACCTTC.

The CDR3 spells CASSPTSGGGEQFF. CDR3 DNA: TGTGCCAGCAGTCCGACTAGCGGGGGTGGTGAGCAGTTCTTC. The rearrangement links TRBV2 to TRBJ2-1, with TRBD2 matching over 12 bases. This CDR3 has 14 amino acids. From germline, CDR1 is SNHLY and CDR2 FYNNEI. The junction had 5 bases not matched to a gene; V was cut back by 5 bases and J by 9 bases. Supplemented by reference TRBV2 and TRBJ2-1, the full variable domain reads EPEVTQTPSHQVTQMGQEVILRCVPISNHLYFYWYRQILGQKVEFLVSFYNNEISEKSEIFDDQFSVERPDGSNFTLKIRSTKLEDSAMYFCASSPTSGGGEQFFGPGTRLTVL.

The V call is TRBV10-1, the J call TRBJ2-4, with D possibly TRBD1 on 5 matching bases. Trimming cost V 1 base and J 8 bases, with 15 bases left between them. Germline values: CDR1 WNHNN, CDR2 SYGVQD (reference sequence). The CDR3 sequence is 15 residues long. The CDR3 nucleotides are TGCGCCAGCAGTGAGTACAAGGCAGGGCGAGACATTCAGTACTTC. It specifies CASSEYKAGRDIQYF.

In its sample, this clone was seen a few times. The V gene is TRBV9, the J gene TRBJ2-3; 7 nucleotides align to TRBD1. The junction had 6 bases not matched to a gene; V was cut back by 5 bases and J by 0 bases. The CDR3 is 15 amino acids. Germline lookup yields CDR1 SGDLS and CDR2 YYNGEE. Here the CDR3 reads CASSGGQMSTDTQYF. CDR3 nucleotides: TGTGCCAGCAGTGGGGGACAGATGAGCACAGATACGCAGTATTTT.